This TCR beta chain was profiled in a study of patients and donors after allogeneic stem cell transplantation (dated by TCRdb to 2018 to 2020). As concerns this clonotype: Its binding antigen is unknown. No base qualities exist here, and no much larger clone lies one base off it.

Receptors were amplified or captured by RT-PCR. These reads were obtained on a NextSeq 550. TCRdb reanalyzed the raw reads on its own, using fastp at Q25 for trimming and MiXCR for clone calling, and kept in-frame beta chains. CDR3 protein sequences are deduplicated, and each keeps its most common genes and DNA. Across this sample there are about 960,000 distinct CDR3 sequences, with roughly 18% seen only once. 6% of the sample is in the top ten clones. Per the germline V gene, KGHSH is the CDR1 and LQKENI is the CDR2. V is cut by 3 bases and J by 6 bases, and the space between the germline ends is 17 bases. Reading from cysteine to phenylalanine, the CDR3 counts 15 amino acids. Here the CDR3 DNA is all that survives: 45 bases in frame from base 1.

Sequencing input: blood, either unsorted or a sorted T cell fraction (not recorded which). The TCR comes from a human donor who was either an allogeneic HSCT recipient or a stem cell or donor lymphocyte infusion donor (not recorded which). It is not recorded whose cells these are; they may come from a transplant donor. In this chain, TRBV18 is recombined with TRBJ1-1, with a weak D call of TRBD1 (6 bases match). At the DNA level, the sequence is TGTGCCAGCTCACCGATGGTTCCAGGGGTTGCTGAAGCTTTCTTT. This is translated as CASSPMVPGVAEAFF.